The T cell receptor (beta chain) under discussion was sequenced for a study of identical twins. Template switching added a universal primer binding site, and final cDNA carried unique molecular identifiers. TCRdb called the 5' RACE reads again in MiXCR, with one record for every CDR3 protein. The profile shows 200,000 to 250,000 distinct CDR3 sequences, around 15% of them singletons. Study-level findings and limits: High-abundance cord blood beta clonotypes had fewer insertions; memory repertoires showed none. Out-of-frame alpha sequences common to twins exhibited a surplus of low generation probability.

The CDR3 contains 16 residues. Trimming pared 6 bases from V and 10 bases from J, leaving 24 bases between. A note on this clonotype: The antigen is not known.

Each donor was a healthy Caucasian. Source material: memory (CD45RO+) T cells sorted from blood. The TCR was taken from a woman aged 18-35 years in good health. This chain links TRBV12-3 or TRBV12-4 with TRBJ1-4; no reliable D call. This CDR3 reads CASSYHPEEGGRKLFF. The DNA for the CDR3 is TGTGCCAGCAGCTACCACCCTGAAGAGGGAGGGCGAAAACTGTTTTTT.